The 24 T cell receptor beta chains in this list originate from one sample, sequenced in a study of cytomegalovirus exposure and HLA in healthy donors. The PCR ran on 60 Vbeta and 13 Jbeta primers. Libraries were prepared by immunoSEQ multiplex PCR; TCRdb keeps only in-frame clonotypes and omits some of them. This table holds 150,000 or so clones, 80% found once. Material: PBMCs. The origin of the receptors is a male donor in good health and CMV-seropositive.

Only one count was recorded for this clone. DNA of the CDR3: TGTGCCAGCAGCCAACAACATTTCTCCTACGAGCAGTACTTC. Its translation is CASSQQHFSYEQYF. The V call is TRBV14, the J call TRBJ2-7; D is ambiguous. The CDR3 length is 14 residues. Trimming removed 2 bases at V and 0 bases at J, with 8 bases between. CDR1 is SGHDN and CDR2 is FVKESK in the germline V gene.

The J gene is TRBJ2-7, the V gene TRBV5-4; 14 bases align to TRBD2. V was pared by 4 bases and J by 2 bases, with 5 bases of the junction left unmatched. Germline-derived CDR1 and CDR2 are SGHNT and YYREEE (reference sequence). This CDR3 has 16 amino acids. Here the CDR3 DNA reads TGTGCCAGCAGCCCCGGGACTAGCGGGGGTACCTACGAGCAGTACTTC. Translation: CASSPGTSGGTYEQYF.

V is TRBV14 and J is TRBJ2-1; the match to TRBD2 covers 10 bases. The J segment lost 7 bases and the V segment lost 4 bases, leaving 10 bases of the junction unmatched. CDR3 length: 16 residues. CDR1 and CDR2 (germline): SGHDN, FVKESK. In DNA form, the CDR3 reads TGTGCCAGCAGCCCCCTATCAGCGGGAGGGAGGAATGAGCAGTTCTTC. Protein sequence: CASSPLSAGGRNEQFF.

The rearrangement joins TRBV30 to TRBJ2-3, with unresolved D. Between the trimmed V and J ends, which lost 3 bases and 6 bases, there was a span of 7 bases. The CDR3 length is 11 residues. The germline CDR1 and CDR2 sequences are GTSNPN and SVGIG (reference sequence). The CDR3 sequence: CAWSSADTQYF. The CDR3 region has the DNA TGTGCCTGGAGCTCAGCGGATACGCAGTATTTT.

The CDR3 spells CASSFSGELFF. CDR3 in DNA: TGTGCCAGCAGCTTCTCCGGGGAGCTGTTTTTT. The V call is TRBV13, the J call TRBJ2-2; D gene ambiguous. Germline V gene data show CDR1 as PRHDT and CDR2 as FYEKMQ (reference sequence). The CDR3 loop spans 11 amino acids. The V end lost 3 bases, the J end lost 6 bases, and 2 bases lay between the germline ends.

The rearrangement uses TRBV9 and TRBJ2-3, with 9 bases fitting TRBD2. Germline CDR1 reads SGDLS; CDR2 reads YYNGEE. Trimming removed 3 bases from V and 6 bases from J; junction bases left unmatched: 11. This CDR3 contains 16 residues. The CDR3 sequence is CASSGGEAGGFDTQYF. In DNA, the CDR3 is TGTGCCAGCAGCGGAGGAGAAGCGGGAGGCTTCGATACGCAGTATTTT.

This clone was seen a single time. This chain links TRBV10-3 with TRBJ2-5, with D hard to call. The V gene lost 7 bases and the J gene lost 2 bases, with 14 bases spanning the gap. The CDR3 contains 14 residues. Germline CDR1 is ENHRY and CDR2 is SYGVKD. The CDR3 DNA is TGTGCCATCATTTGTTTACTTTATCAAGAGACCCAGTACTTC. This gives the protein CAIICLLYQETQYF.

Here the CDR3 DNA reads TGTGCCAGCAGCCCCCTTAGCGGGGGAACTGAAGCTTTCTTT. Its translation is CASSPLSGGTEAFF. V gene TRBV4-2 combines with J gene TRBJ1-1, with a weak D call TRBD1 (5 bases). This CDR3 comprises 14 residues. The V gene's germline CDR1 is LGHNA and CDR2 YNFKEQ. The V gene lost 4 bases and the J gene lost 5 bases, with 14 bases spanning the gap.

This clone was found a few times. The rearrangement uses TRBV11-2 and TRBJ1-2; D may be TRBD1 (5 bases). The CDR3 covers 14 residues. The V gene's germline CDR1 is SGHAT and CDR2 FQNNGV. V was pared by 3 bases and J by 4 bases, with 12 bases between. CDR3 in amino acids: CASSLTATGYGYTF. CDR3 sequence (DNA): TGTGCCAGCAGCTTGACAGCGACCGGCTATGGCTACACCTTC.

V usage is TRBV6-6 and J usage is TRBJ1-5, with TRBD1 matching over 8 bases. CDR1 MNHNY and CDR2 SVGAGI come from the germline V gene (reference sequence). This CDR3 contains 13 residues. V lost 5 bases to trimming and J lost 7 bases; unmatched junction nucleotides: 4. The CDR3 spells CASSTDRGQPQHF. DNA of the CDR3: TGTGCCAGCAGTACCGACAGGGGCCAGCCCCAGCATTTT.

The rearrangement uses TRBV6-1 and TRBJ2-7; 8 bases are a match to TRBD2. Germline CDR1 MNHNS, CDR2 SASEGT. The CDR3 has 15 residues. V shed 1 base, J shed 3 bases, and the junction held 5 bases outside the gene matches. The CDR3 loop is CASSEELAELYEQYF. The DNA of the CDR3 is TGTGCCAGCAGTGAAGAACTAGCGGAACTCTACGAGCAGTACTTC.

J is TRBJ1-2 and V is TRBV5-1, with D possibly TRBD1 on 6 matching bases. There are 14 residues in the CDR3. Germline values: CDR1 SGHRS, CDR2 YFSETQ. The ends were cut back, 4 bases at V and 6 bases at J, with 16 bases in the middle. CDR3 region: CASSGRRDTDGYTF. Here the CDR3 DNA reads TGCGCCAGCAGCGGCCGCCGGGACACCGATGGCTACACCTTC.

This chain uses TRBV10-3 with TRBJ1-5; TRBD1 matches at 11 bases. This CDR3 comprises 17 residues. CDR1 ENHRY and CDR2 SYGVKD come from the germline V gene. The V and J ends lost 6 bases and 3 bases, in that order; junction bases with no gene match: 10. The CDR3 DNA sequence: TGTGCCATCAGCCCGGGACAGGGGGGCACCGACAATCAGCCCCAGCATTTT. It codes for CAISPGQGGTDNQPQHF.

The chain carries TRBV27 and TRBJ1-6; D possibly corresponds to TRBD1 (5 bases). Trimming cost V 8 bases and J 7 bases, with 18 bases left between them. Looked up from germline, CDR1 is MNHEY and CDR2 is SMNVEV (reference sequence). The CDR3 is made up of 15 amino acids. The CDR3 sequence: CASRPSGHQNSPLHF. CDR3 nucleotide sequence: TGTGCCAGCCGCCCCTCCGGACACCAGAATTCACCCCTCCACTTT.

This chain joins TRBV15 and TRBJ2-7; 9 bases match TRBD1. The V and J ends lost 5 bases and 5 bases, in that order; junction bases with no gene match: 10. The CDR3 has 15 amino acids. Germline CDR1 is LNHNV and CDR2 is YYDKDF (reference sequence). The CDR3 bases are TGTGCCACCAGCTCCTCCGGGACAGGGAGACACGAGCAGTACTTC. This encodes CATSSSGTGRHEQYF.

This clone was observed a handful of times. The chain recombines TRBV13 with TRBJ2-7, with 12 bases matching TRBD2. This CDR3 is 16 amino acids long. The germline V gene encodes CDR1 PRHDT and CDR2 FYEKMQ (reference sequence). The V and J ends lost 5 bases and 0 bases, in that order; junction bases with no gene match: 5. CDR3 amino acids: CASSMVTSGSSYEQYF. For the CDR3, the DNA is TGTGCCAGCAGCATGGTGACTAGCGGGAGCTCCTACGAGCAGTACTTC.

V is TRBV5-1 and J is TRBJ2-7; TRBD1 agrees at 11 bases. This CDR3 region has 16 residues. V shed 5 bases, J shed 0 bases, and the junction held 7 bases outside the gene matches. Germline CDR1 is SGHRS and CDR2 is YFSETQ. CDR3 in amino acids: CASRKGTGGFSYEQYF. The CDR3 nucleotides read TGCGCCAGCAGGAAGGGGACAGGGGGTTTCTCCTACGAGCAGTACTTC.

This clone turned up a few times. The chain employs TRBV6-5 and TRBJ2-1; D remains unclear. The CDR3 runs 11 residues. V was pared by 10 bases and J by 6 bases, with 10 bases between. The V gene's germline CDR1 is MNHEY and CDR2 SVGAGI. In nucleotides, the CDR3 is TGTGCCACGTTCCCCGGCAATGAGCAGTTCTTC. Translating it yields CATFPGNEQFF.

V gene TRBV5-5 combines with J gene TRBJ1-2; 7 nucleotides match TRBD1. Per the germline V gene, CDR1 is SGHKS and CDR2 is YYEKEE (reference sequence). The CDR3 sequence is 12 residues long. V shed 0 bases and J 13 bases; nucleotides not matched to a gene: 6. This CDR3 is CASSLGDRASTF. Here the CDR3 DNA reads TGTGCCAGCAGCTTGGGAGACAGGGCATCCACCTTC. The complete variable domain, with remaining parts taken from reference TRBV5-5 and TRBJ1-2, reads DAGVTQSPTHLIKTRGQQVTLRCSPISGHKSVSWYQQVLGQGPQFIFQYYEKEERGRGNFPDRFSARQFPNYSSELNVNALLLGDSALYLCASSLGDRASTFGSGTRLTVV.

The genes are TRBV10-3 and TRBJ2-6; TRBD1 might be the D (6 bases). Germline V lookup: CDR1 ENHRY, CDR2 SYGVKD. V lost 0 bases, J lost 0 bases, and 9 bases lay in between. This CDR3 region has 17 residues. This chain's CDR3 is CAISESVGGSGANVLTF. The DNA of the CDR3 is TGTGCCATCAGTGAGTCTGTAGGGGGCTCTGGGGCCAACGTCCTGACTTTC.

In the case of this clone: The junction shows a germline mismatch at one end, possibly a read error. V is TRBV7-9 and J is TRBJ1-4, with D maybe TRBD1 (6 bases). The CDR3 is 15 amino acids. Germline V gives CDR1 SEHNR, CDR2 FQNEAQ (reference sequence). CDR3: CSSSLAQGSKEKLFF. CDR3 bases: TGTTCCAGCAGCTTAGCGCAGGGGTCAAAGGAAAAACTGTTTTTT.

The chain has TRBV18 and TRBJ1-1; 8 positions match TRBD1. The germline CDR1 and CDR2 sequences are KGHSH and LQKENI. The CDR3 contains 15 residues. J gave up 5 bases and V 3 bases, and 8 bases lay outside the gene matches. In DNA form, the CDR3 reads TGTGCCAGCTCACCGGGACAGGCAGATATAACTGAAGCTTTCTTT. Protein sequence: CASSPGQADITEAFF.

This chain's CDR3 is CAWSPTGPINYGYTF. CDR3 coding DNA: TGTGCCTGGAGCCCAACAGGGCCCATCAACTATGGCTACACCTTC. V is TRBV30 and J is TRBJ1-2, with a possible D match to TRBD1 (6 bases). V lost 3 bases and J lost 2, with 16 bases in between. The CDR3 length is 15 residues. The germline V gene encodes CDR1 GTSNPN and CDR2 SVGIG (reference sequence).

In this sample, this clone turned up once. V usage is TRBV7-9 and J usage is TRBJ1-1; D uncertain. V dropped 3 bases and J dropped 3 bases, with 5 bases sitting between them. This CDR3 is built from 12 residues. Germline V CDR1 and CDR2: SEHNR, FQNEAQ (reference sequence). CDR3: CASSFEYTEAFF. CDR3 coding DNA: TGTGCCAGCAGCTTCGAGTACACTGAAGCTTTCTTT.